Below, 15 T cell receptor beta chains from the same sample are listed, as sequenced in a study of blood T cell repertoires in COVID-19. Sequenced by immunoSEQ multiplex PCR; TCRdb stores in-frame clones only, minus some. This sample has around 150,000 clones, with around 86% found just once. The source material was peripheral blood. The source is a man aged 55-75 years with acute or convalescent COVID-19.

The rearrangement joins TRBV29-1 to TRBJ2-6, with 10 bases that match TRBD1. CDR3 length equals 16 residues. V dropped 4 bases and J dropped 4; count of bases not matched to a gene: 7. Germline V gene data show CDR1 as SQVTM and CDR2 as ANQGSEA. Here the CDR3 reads CSVVGDRGSGANVLTF. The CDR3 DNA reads TGCAGCGTTGTTGGGGACAGGGGATCGGGGGCCAACGTCCTGACTTTC.

In DNA, the CDR3 is TGTGCCAGCAGCTTAGGCAGATTCTATGGCTACACCTTC. It translates to CASSLGRFYGYTF. V usage is TRBV11-2 and J usage is TRBJ1-2; D call uncertain. The CDR3 sequence is 13 residues long. V was pared by 1 base and J by 4 bases, with 7 bases between. CDR1 SGHAT and CDR2 FQNNGV come from the germline V gene.

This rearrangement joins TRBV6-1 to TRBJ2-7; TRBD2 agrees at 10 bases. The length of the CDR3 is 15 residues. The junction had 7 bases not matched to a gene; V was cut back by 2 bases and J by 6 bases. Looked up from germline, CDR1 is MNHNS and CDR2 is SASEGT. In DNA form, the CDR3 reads TGTGCCAGCAGTGAACTAGCGGGAGCGACAGCCGAGCAGTACTTC. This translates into CASSELAGATAEQYF.

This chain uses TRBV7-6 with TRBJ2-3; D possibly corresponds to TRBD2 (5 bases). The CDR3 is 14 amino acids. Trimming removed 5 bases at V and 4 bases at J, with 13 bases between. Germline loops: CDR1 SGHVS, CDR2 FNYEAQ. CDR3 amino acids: CASSVGVLPDTQYF. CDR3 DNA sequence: TGTGCCAGCAGCGTCGGGGTCCTCCCAGATACGCAGTATTTT.

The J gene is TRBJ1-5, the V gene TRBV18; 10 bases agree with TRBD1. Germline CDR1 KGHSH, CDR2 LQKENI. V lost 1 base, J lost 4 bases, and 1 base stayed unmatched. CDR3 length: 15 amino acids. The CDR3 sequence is CASSPRDRGNQPQHF. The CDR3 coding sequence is TGTGCCAGCTCACCACGGGACAGGGGAAATCAGCCCCAGCATTTT.

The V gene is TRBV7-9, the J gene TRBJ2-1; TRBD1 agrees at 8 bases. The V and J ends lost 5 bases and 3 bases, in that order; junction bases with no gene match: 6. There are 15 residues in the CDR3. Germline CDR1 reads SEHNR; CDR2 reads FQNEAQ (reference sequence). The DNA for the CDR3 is TGTGCCAGCAGCCAAGGGGACAGGCGCTACAATGAGCAGTTCTTC. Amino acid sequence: CASSQGDRRYNEQFF.

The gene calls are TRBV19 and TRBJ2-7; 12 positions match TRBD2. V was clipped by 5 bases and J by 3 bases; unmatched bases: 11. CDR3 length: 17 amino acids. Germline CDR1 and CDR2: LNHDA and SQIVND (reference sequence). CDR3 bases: TGTGCCAGTAGTCTGACTAGCGGGAGTGGGGACCTCTACGAGCAGTACTTC. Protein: CASSLTSGSGDLYEQYF.

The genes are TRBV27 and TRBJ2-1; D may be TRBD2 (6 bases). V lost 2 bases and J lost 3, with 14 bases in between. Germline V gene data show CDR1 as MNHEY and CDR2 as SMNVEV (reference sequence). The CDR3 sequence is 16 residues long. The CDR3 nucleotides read TGTGCCAGCAGTTTACCCGGGACTGAATACTACAATGAGCAGTTCTTC. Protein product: CASSLPGTEYYNEQFF.

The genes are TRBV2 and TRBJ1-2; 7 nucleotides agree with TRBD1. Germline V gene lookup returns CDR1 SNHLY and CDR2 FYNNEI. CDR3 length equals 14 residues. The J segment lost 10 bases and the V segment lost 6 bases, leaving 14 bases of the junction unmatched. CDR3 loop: CASSVNLGGSVYTF. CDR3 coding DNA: TGTGCCAGCAGCGTCAATCTAGGGGGCAGCGTCTACACCTTC.

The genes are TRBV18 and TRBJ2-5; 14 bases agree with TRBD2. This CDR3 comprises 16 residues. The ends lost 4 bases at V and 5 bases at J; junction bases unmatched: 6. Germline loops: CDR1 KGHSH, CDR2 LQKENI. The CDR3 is CASSRGTSGSGETQYF. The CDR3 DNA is TGTGCCAGCTCACGCGGGACTAGCGGGAGTGGTGAGACCCAGTACTTC.

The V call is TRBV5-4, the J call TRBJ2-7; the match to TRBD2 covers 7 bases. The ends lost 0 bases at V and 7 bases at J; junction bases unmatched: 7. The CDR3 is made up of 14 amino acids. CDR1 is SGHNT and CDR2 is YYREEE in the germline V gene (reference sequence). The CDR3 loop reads CASSLVGGRREQYF. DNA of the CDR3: TGTGCCAGCAGCTTGGTGGGAGGGCGTCGGGAGCAGTACTTC.

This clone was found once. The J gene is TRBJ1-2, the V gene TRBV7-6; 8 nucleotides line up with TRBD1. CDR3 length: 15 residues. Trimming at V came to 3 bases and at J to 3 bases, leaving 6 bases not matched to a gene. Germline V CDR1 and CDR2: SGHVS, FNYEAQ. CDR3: CASSLGAQGDYGYTF. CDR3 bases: TGTGCCAGCAGCTTGGGCGCACAGGGGGACTATGGCTACACCTTC. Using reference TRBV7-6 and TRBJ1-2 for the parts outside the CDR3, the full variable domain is GAGVSQSPRYKVTKRGQDVALRCDPISGHVSLYWYRQALGQGPEFLTYFNYEAQQDKSGLPNDRFSAERPEGSISTLTIQRTEQRDSAMYRCASSLGAQGDYGYTFGSGTRLTVV.

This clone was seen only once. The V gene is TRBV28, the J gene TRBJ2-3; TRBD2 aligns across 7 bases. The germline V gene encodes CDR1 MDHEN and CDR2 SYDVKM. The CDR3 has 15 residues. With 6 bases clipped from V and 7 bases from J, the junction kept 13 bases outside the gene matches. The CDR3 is CASRDSGTPANTQYF. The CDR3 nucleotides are TGTGCCAGCAGAGACAGCGGGACCCCCGCAAATACGCAGTATTTT.

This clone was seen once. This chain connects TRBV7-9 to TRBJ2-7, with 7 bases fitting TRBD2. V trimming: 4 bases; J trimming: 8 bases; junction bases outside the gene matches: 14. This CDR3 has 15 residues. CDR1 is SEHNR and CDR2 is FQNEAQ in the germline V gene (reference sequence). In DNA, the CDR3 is TGTGCCAGCAGCTGGTGGGGTCGGGAGGAAGGAAAGCAGTACTTC. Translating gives CASSWWGREEGKQYF.

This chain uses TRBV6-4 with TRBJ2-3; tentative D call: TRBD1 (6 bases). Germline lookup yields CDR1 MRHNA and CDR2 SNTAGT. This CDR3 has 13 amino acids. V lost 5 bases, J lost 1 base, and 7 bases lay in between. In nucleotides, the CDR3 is TGTGCCAGCAGTCCAGGGGGCACAGATACGCAGTATTTT. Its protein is CASSPGGTDTQYF.